Below, 13 T cell receptor beta chains from the same sample are listed, as sequenced in a study of blood T cell repertoires in COVID-19. The method was immunoSEQ multiplex PCR; TCRdb's version includes in-frame clones alone and lacks a portion of them. Among a few hundred thousand clones listed, about 90% were seen once. Sequencing was done on a sample of peripheral blood. The receptors originated from a man between 35 and 55 years old with acute or convalescent COVID-19.

This clone was seen just once. This chain uses TRBV10-3 with TRBJ2-7; D perhaps matches TRBD1 (6 bases). Deletions cut 2 bases from V and 3 bases from J, with 11 bases between. The germline gives CDR1 ENHRY, CDR2 SYGVKD. There are 14 residues in the CDR3. CDR3 bases: TGTGCCATCAGTGAGCAGGGGTCTGTCTACGAGCAGTACTTC. Amino acid sequence: CAISEQGSVYEQYF.

The rearrangement joins TRBV6-6 to TRBJ1-1, with TRBD1 as a possible D gene (6 bases). The CDR3 spans 13 residues. Trimming removed 6 bases from V and 4 bases from J, with 12 bases in between. Germline-derived CDR1 and CDR2 are MNHNY and SVGAGI (reference sequence). CDR3 sequence reads: CASSQGLGTEAFF. CDR3 nucleotide sequence: TGTGCCAGCAGCCAGGGGTTGGGCACTGAAGCTTTCTTT.

This chain links TRBV5-4 with TRBJ2-3, with 11 bases that match TRBD1. CDR3 length: 16 amino acids. J gave up 2 bases and V 3 bases, and 5 bases lay outside the gene matches. Germline-derived CDR1 and CDR2 are SGHNT and YYREEE (reference sequence). The CDR3 sequence: CASSSRTGGVTDTQYF. CDR3 in DNA: TGTGCCAGCAGCTCCCGGACAGGGGGCGTCACAGATACGCAGTATTTT.

V is TRBV2 and J is TRBJ1-5, with D possibly TRBD1 on 5 matching bases. V was shortened by 4 bases and J by 5 bases, with 9 bases between the two germline ends. The CDR3 contains 13 residues. The germline CDR1 and CDR2 sequences are SNHLY and FYNNEI. The DNA of the CDR3 is TGTGCCAGCAGTGGCTGGGGGGATCAGCCCCAGCATTTT. Translation: CASSGWGDQPQHF. The whole variable domain, filled in from reference TRBV2 and TRBJ1-5, reads EPEVTQTPSHQVTQMGQEVILRCVPISNHLYFYWYRQILGQKVEFLVSFYNNEISEKSEIFDDQFSVERPDGSNFTLKIRSTKLEDSAMYFCASSGWGDQPQHFGDGTRLSIL.

The V and J genes are TRBV5-1 and TRBJ2-2, with TRBD1 matching over 7 bases. The CDR3 spans 16 residues. V trimming: 4 bases; J trimming: 0 bases; junction bases outside the gene matches: 6. Germline V lookup: CDR1 SGHRS, CDR2 YFSETQ. The CDR3 DNA reads TGCGCCAGCAGCCTTCGACAGGGAACGAACACCGGGGAGCTGTTTTTT. Amino acid sequence: CASSLRQGTNTGELFF.

The chain combines TRBV11-1 with TRBJ2-5; D gene ambiguous. V was trimmed by 3 bases and J by 3 bases, leaving 8 bases between them. The CDR3 contains 13 residues. CDR1 is SGHAT, CDR2 FQDESV, per germline (reference sequence). CDR3: CASSLYAEETQYF. The CDR3 DNA is TGTGCCAGCAGCTTGTATGCAGAAGAGACCCAGTACTTC.

V usage is TRBV28 and J usage is TRBJ2-7; D remains ambiguous. Trimming shortened V by 7 bases and J by 0 bases, and 19 bases separated the two germline ends. The V gene's germline CDR1 is MDHEN and CDR2 SYDVKM. This CDR3 comprises 16 residues. This CDR3 is CASNPSVNSRSYEQYF. For the CDR3, the DNA is TGTGCCAGCAATCCATCGGTAAATTCCCGCTCCTACGAGCAGTACTTC.

The CDR3 region has the DNA TGTGCCACCAGTGATCCCATGACAGGGGGAAGTGGCTACACCTTC. It specifies CATSDPMTGGSGYTF. V usage is TRBV24-1 and J usage is TRBJ1-2, with TRBD1 matching over 9 bases. With 3 bases clipped from V and 7 bases from J, the junction kept 8 bases outside the gene matches. CDR3 length: 15 residues. Germline CDR1 is KGHDR and CDR2 is SFDVKD.

The sample holds one count of this clone. Other DNA sequences of this sample code for an identical CDR3. The CDR3 here is CASSPRYEQYF. The DNA of the CDR3 is TGTGCCAGCAGCCCGCGGTATGAGCAGTACTTC. The chain uses TRBV11-2 and TRBJ2-7, with D hard to call. The V gene lost 5 bases and the J gene lost 7 bases, with 9 bases spanning the gap. Germline CDR1 and CDR2: SGHAT and FQNNGV. There are 11 residues in the CDR3.

The rearrangement links TRBV6-5 to TRBJ1-1, with D possibly TRBD1 on 5 matching bases. V was pared by 6 bases and J by 1 base, with 15 bases between. The length of the CDR3 is 15 residues. CDR1 and CDR2 (germline): MNHEY, SVGAGI. Written as DNA, the CDR3 is TGTGCCAGCAGCCCAAGTTGGAGGGGGAACACTGAAGCTTTCTTT. Residues: CASSPSWRGNTEAFF.

The rearrangement joins TRBV7-9 to TRBJ2-7; 8 bases are a match to TRBD2. Trimming took 1 base from V and 5 from J; bases not matched to a gene: 4. The germline gives CDR1 SEHNR, CDR2 FQNEAQ (reference sequence). CDR3 length equals 14 residues. CDR3 coding DNA: TGTGCCAGCAGCTTAGTCGGGAGGGCCCACGAGCAGTACTTC. This translates into CASSLVGRAHEQYF.

V is TRBV19 and J is TRBJ2-1, with 11 bases lining up with TRBD2. The germline V gene has CDR1 LNHDA and CDR2 SQIVND (reference sequence). The J segment lost 4 bases and the V segment lost 5 bases, leaving 7 bases of the junction unmatched. This CDR3 is 16 amino acids long. The CDR3 DNA reads TGTGCCAGTAGTCGTAGACTAGCGGGACCTTACAATGAGCAGTTCTTC. Translation: CASSRRLAGPYNEQFF.

The chain combines TRBV24-1 with TRBJ1-2, with 9 bases matching TRBD1. CDR3 length: 14 residues. With V trimmed by 4 bases and J by 8 bases, 7 bases remained unmatched. Germline CDR1 is KGHDR and CDR2 is SFDVKD. In DNA, the CDR3 is TGTGCCACCAGTGACCTGGACAGGGGCGGGGGCTACACCTTC. This sequence encodes CATSDLDRGGGYTF.